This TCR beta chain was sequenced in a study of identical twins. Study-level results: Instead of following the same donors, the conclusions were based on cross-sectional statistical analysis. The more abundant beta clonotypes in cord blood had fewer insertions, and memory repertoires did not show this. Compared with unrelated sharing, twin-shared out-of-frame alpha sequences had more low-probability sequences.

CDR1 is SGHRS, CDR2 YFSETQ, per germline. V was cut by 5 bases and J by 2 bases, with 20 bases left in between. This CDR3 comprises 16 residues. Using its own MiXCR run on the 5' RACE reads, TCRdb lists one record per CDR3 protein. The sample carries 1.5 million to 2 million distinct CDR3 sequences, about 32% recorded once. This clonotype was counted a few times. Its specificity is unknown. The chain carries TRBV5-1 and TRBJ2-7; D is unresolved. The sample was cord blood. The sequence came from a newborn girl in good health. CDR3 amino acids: CASSSSFRPEAYEQYF. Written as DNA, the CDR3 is TGCGCCAGCAGTTCCTCCTTCAGGCCTGAAGCCTACGAGCAGTACTTC.